This TCR beta chain was identified in a study of PD-1 blockade in classical Hodgkin lymphoma (dated by TCRdb to between 2020 and 2021). Regarding the research as a whole: To define a peripheral blood immune signature of response to PD-1 blockade in classical Hodgkin lymphoma, the study combined TCR beta sequencing with CyTOF. What the work shows at the level of the full study, not this receptor alone: Baseline TCR diversity was reported to be lower in newly diagnosed patients than in healthy donors and to be lower still in relapsed/refractory patients. The study was limited to a single clinical trial cohort, and causes of repertoire differences, possibly disease activity or prior therapy, remained undefined.

In regard to this clone: Its antigen specificity is not known. No much larger clonotype is one base removed from it; base qualities were not supplied.

In the paper's terms, the time point label means: newly diagnosed, previously untreated cHL patient sample. CD4+ T cells were purified from thawed PBMCs by magnetic negative selection with a Miltenyi CD4+ T cell isolation kit. As a comparison group for the relapsed/refractory trial patients, PBMCs were sequenced from patients with newly diagnosed, previously untreated classical Hodgkin lymphoma. Peripheral blood was collected in 8 mL Vacutainer Cell Preparation Tubes, from which PBMCs were isolated by centrifugation and then cryopreserved. Purified CD4+ and CD8+ fractions were generated only in cases for which an additional PBMC sample was available. On LS columns in a quadroMACS separator, the magnetically labelled cells were depleted, and the flow-through was collected as the purified fraction. Trimmed from V: 0 bases; trimmed from J: 4 bases; junction bases lacking a gene match: 4. As encoded in the germline V gene, CDR1 is SGDLS while CDR2 is YYNGEE. The CDR3, from cysteine to phenylalanine, totals 16 residues. Of all the DNA, just the CDR3 is kept, 48 bases in frame from base 1.

Genomic DNA was isolated using the Qiagen DNeasy kit from unsorted PBMCs as well as from negatively selected CD4+ and CD8+ fractions. TCR beta CDR3 regions were subjected to amplification by immunoSEQ multiplex PCR with primers that anneal to V and J segments. Amplification bias was minimized using a synthetic immune receptor repertoire, and residual bias was removed computationally after sequencing. Processing in the source paper ran as follows. Custom Python scripts were used to quantify repertoire diversity as the Shannon entropy index. The unsorted, CD4+ and CD8+ repertoires were each analyzed separately, with the exception of combined analyses, where CD4+ and CD8+ sequences were merged in silico. The source is immuneACCESS, and TCRdb retained only in-frame sequences with V and J called. Part of the clones is not carried over; for the studies checked, unresolved V genes explain less than half of this, and the remainder is unexplained. The V and J calls and clone size were taken over from that table, and D and trimming were inferred from the DNA. The sample has roughly 23,000 clones on record, roughly 89% of them singletons. Over 0.2% of the sample goes to the ten largest clones.

The sequenced sample consisted of CD4+ T cells from blood. The V gene is TRBV9 and the J gene is TRBJ2-2, and 9 junctional nucleotides match TRBD2. The sequence was collected from a human donor with classical Hodgkin lymphoma. The bases are TGTGCCAGCAGCGTAGTCGGCGGGGGGGCCACCGGGGAGCTGTTTTTT. Translation gives CASSVVGGGATGELFF.